This TCR beta chain was sequenced for a study of blood T cell repertoires in COVID-19. This clone was observed once. Germline values: CDR1 SGHAT, CDR2 FQNNGV. V was trimmed by 5 bases and J by 5 bases, leaving 17 bases between them. The CDR3 extends over 15 amino acids. The data were produced by immunoSEQ multiplex PCR, yet TCRdb's version contains in-frame clones alone and is incomplete. The table shows a few hundred thousand clones, with 90% occurring only once. The sequencing input was PBMCs or T cells enriched from blood (not recorded which). The gene calls are TRBV11-2 and TRBJ2-3; D is unclear. This receptor was identified in a man in his thirties or forties who had been exposed to COVID-19. The CDR3, as DNA: TGTGCCAGCAGCCCCGTCGTAGGAGCCCAAGATACGCAGTATTTT. Protein product: CASSPVVGAQDTQYF.